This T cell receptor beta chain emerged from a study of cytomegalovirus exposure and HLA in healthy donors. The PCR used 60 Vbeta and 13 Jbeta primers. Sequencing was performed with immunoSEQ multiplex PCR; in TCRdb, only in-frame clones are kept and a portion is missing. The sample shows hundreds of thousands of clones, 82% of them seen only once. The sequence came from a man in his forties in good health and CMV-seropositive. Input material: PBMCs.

The CDR3 loop reads CASSLGGYNEQFF. DNA for the CDR3: TGTGCCAGTAGTCTCGGGGGGTACAATGAGCAGTTCTTC. The rearrangement joins TRBV19 to TRBJ2-1; 7 positions agree with TRBD2. V lost 5 bases and J lost 4; bases outside the gene matches: 2. The germline V gene has CDR1 LNHDA and CDR2 SQIVND (reference sequence). The CDR3 totals 13 residues.